The 10 T cell receptor beta chains given below trace back to one sample, sequenced in a study of T cells after posttransplantation cyclophosphamide. Measured with immunoSEQ multiplex PCR; TCRdb has only the in-frame clones, and not every one. The sample lists around 31,000 clones; over 75% were seen once. The naive gate required viable CD3+CD4+ or CD3+CD8+ cells with CCR7+CD45RA+CD45RO-CD95-CD27+CD28+ phenotype. Sequenced sample: naive CD4+ T cells sorted from blood. The receptors were sampled from a man aged 25-40 years in good health and a related stem cell transplant donor.

The chain combines TRBV7-9 with TRBJ1-2; TRBD1 agrees at 7 bases. Trimming cost V 4 bases and J 5 bases; bases outside gene matches: 7. The germline CDR1 and CDR2 sequences are SEHNR and FQNEAQ (reference sequence). The CDR3 is 14 amino acids. Written as DNA, the CDR3 is TGTGCCAGCAGCTCTGTACAGGGGACGTATGGCTACACCTTC. This gives the protein CASSSVQGTYGYTF. Drawing the rest from reference TRBV7-9 and TRBJ1-2, the complete variable domain is DTGVSQNPRHKITKRGQNVTFRCDPISEHNRLYWYRQTLGQGPEFLTYFQNEAQLEKSRLLSDRFSAERPKGSFSTLEIQRTEQGDSAMYLCASSSVQGTYGYTFGSGTRLTVV.

The chain carries TRBV19 and TRBJ2-6, with 7 nucleotides matching TRBD1. The CDR3 loop spans 17 amino acids. From germline, CDR1 is LNHDA and CDR2 SQIVND (reference sequence). The J segment lost 6 bases and the V segment lost 6 bases, leaving 14 bases of the junction unmatched. The CDR3 here is CASRGTASLSPANVLTF. The CDR3 DNA reads as TGTGCCAGTAGAGGGACAGCTTCTCTCTCCCCGGCCAACGTCCTGACTTTC. Supplemented by reference TRBV19 and TRBJ2-6, the full variable domain reads DGGITQSPKYLFRKEGQNVTLSCEQNLNHDAMYWYRQDPGQGLRLIYYSQIVNDFQKGDIAEGYSVSREKKESFPLTVTSAQKNPTAFYLCASRGTASLSPANVLTFGAGSRLTVL.

This sequence joins TRBV20-1 and TRBJ2-1, with D maybe TRBD1 (6 bases). CDR3 size: 11 residues. In germline, CDR1 is DFQATT, CDR2 SNEGSKA (reference sequence). V was cut by 0 bases and J by 15 bases, with 12 bases left in between. DNA of the CDR3: TGCAGTGCTAGAGATATGGACAGTCTGTTCTTC. It specifies CSARDMDSLFF.

CDR3 in amino acids: CASSSPTGVLSPLHF. The CDR3 DNA follows: TGTGCCAGCAGCTCCCCGACAGGGGTACTTTCACCCCTCCACTTT. The rearrangement links TRBV7-8 to TRBJ1-6, with 8 bases fitting TRBD1. Germline values: CDR1 SGHVS, CDR2 FQNEAQ. J lost 9 bases, V lost 4 bases, and 8 bases had no gene match. The CDR3 runs to 15 residues.

The chain joins TRBV2 to TRBJ1-1, with a weak D call TRBD1 (6 bases). Germline V lookup: CDR1 SNHLY, CDR2 FYNNEI. Trimming took off 3 bases at V and 6 bases at J, with 17 bases between the two ends. The CDR3 consists of 15 residues. CDR3 residues: CASSETYREKPEAFF. The CDR3 coding sequence is TGTGCCAGCAGTGAGACCTACAGGGAAAAGCCTGAAGCTTTCTTT.

This chain uses TRBV7-6 with TRBJ2-4; maybe TRBD1 (5 bases). V was trimmed by 5 bases and J by 0 bases, leaving 17 bases between them. The CDR3 is 17 amino acids. Germline V gene sequence: CDR1 SGHVS, CDR2 FNYEAQ. CDR3 sequence: CASSPGSILLAKNIQYF. CDR3 DNA: TGTGCCAGCAGCCCAGGGTCGATACTACTAGCCAAAAACATTCAGTACTTC.

The chain joins TRBV18 to TRBJ2-7, with TRBD2 matching over 16 bases. Germline values: CDR1 KGHSH, CDR2 LQKENI. CDR3 length: 16 amino acids. Germline trimming cut 3 bases from V and 6 bases from J; bases unmatched to any gene: 5. The CDR3 bases are TGTGCCAGCTCACCCGGGACTAGCGGGGGGGGTCGCGAGCAGTACTTC. Residues: CASSPGTSGGGREQYF. The entire variable domain, with the rest obtained from reference TRBV18 and TRBJ2-7, is as follows: NAGVMQNPRHLVRRRGQEARLRCSPMKGHSHVYWYRQLPEEGLKFMVYLQKENIIDESGMPKERFSAEFPKEGPSILRIQQVVRGDSAAYFCASSPGTSGGGREQYFGPGTRLTVT.

The chain recombines TRBV5-4 with TRBJ2-5; the D gene is possibly TRBD1 (6 bases). The V gene's germline CDR1 is SGHNT and CDR2 YYREEE (reference sequence). The CDR3 loop spans 14 amino acids. V was shortened by 3 bases and J by 1 base, with 10 bases between the two germline ends. CDR3 amino acids: CASSSDRLQETQYF. In nucleotides, the CDR3 is TGTGCCAGCAGCTCCGACAGGCTCCAAGAGACCCAGTACTTC.

In this sample, this clone turned up once. The CDR3 bases are TGTGCCAGCAGCTTCCCCACCGGGGGTCTCTCTGGAAACACCATATATTTT. Translation gives CASSFPTGGLSGNTIYF. V usage is TRBV7-9 and J usage is TRBJ1-3; D may be TRBD1 (5 bases). V lost 3 bases and J lost 0, with 15 bases in between. This CDR3 is built from 17 residues. CDR1 and CDR2 (germline): SEHNR, FQNEAQ (reference sequence).

V is TRBV4-1 and J is TRBJ1-5, with D hard to call. This CDR3 contains 14 residues. Trimming removed 4 bases from V and 0 bases from J, with 7 bases in between. Germline CDR1 MGHRA, CDR2 YSYEKL. The CDR3 DNA reads as TGCGCCAGCAGCCGAGACCATAGCAATCAGCCCCAGCATTTT. It is translated as CASSRDHSNQPQHF.